This T cell receptor beta chain was retrieved from a study of Tregs in tolerant kidney transplant recipients. Study-level information: The nonmyeloablative bone marrow transplants came from related graft donors, with transient mixed chimerism.

A note on this clone: Its matching antigen is unknown.

Clones were read by immunoSEQ multiplex PCR, and TCRdb kept only the in-frame ones, dropping some. Among 55,000 to 80,000 clones listed, roughly 98% were seen once. An overnight rest at 37°C with 200 IU/ml IL-2 preceded regulatory T cell sorting from thawed PBMCs. The CDR3 covers 13 residues. V was pared by 5 bases and J by 3 bases, with 14 bases between. Germline values: CDR1 SQVTM, CDR2 ANQGSEA. Study results and caveats: In tolerant patients, donor-specific Tregs outgrew total Tregs, suggesting antigen-driven expansion. Some patients' samples used different primers over time, so nucleotide sequences weren't comparable.

The receptor's source is a human donor who received a combined kidney and bone marrow transplant. This material consisted of Tregs from blood, taken before the transplant. V gene TRBV29-1 combines with J gene TRBJ2-7; D is unresolved. The CDR3 loop is CSVRVTKSYEQYF. The CDR3 DNA reads as TGCAGCGTTCGGGTCACGAAGAGCTACGAGCAGTACTTC.